Sequencing of this T cell receptor (beta chain) was carried out in a study of shared clonotypes between healthy human individuals. As for the study in general: Three CD4 naive, three CD4 memory, two CD8 naive and one CD8 memory plate were used per donor. General study points: Non-shared clonotypes were found to have lower generation probabilities than the clonotypes that were shared by all four of the sorted-subset donors.

Sequencing was performed with immunoSEQ multiplex PCR; in TCRdb, only in-frame clones are kept and a portion is missing. The table lists some 1.5 million clones, about 96% of them singletons, with 0.95% to 1.5% in the top ten. Notes on this clone: Its antigen is unidentified.

This clonotype was sampled from a man aged 25-45 years in good health. The specimen sequenced was naive CD4+ T cells sorted from blood. The sample's subset: CD45RA+ positively selected.

CDR3 sequence (DNA): TGTGCCAGCAGCCAAGACCTTCCAGGGTTCCGGAATGAGCAGTTCTTC. Protein sequence: CASSQDLPGFRNEQFF. V gene TRBV14 combines with J gene TRBJ2-1; perhaps TRBD1 as D (5 bases). Germline CDR1 and CDR2: SGHDN and FVKESK. This CDR3 comprises 16 residues. V was pared by 0 bases and J by 7 bases, with 16 bases between.